The 10 T cell receptor beta chains listed next were all sequenced from one sample in a study of control samples from healthy donors and cancer patients (dated by TCRdb to about 2020). Libraries were built with the immunoSEQ multiplex PCR assay. TCRdb stores this immuneACCESS table with in-frame sequences only. Part of the clones is absent; in the studies checked, under half of the shortfall reflects unresolved V genes, and no reason is known for the rest. Recorded for this sample are about 110,000 clones; 82% of them occurred a single time. In total, the top ten clones hold approximately 6.7% of the sample. Input material: blood. The receptors shown here come from a man between 18 and 35 years old in good health.

This CDR3 is CSAGRSLWFEQYF. As DNA, the CDR3 is TGCAGCGCCGGAAGGAGCCTCTGGTTCGAGCAGTACTTC. V is TRBV29-1 and J is TRBJ2-7; D is unresolved. The CDR3 is made up of 13 amino acids. Trimming shortened V by 7 bases and J by 6 bases, and 19 bases separated the two germline ends. The germline V gene has CDR1 SQVTM and CDR2 ANQGSEA.

The chain combines TRBV27 with TRBJ1-5; 9 bases are a match to TRBD1. Germline CDR1 reads MNHEY; CDR2 reads SMNVEV (reference sequence). V shed 6 bases and J 9 bases; nucleotides not matched to a gene: 12. The CDR3 contains 15 residues. The CDR3: CASRWTGAMRGPQHF. CDR3 coding DNA: TGTGCCAGCAGATGGACAGGGGCCATGCGGGGGCCCCAGCATTTT.

The V gene is TRBV23-1, the J gene TRBJ1-1; tentatively, D is TRBD1 (5 bases). TRBV23-1 is marked as an open reading frame, function uncertain. CDR3 length: 15 residues. V lost 0 bases and J lost 0, with 8 bases in between. CDR3 protein: CASSQSRTLNTEAFF. In nucleotides, the CDR3 is TGCGCCAGCAGTCAATCCCGGACATTGAACACTGAAGCTTTCTTT.

V and J are TRBV7-8 and TRBJ2-5; 8 bases are a match to TRBD2. The trim removed 1 base at V and 5 bases at J, leaving 6 bases unmatched. There are 15 residues in the CDR3. CDR1 is SGHVS, CDR2 FQNEAQ, per germline. CDR3 sequence: CASSLGLARGETQYF. The CDR3 bases are TGTGCCAGCAGCTTAGGACTAGCGAGGGGGGAGACCCAGTACTTC.

The rearrangement joins TRBV28 to TRBJ2-1, with D perhaps matching TRBD2 (6 bases). This CDR3 has 16 residues. CDR1 is MDHEN and CDR2 is SYDVKM in the germline V gene. The germline V and J ends were trimmed by 3 bases and 1 base, with 13 bases remaining between them. The chain's CDR3 is CASSFGGTKSYNEQFF. The CDR3 DNA follows: TGTGCCAGCAGTTTTGGAGGGACGAAGTCCTACAATGAGCAGTTCTTC.

The chain links TRBV7-2 to TRBJ2-1; the D is unclear. V was trimmed by 5 bases and J by 4 bases, leaving 15 bases between them. CDR1 is SGHTA, CDR2 FQGNSA, per germline. The CDR3 runs to 15 residues. DNA for the CDR3: TGTGCCAGCAGCCCGCTCCCCCTCCAATACAATGAGCAGTTCTTC. Translating gives CASSPLPLQYNEQFF.

The chain combines TRBV5-8 with TRBJ2-7, with D unresolved. Germline values: CDR1 SGHTS, CDR2 YDEGEE. The CDR3 contains 17 residues. Deletions cut 0 bases from V and 2 bases from J, with 18 bases between. CDR3 loop: CASSLVVGVRATYEQYF. The CDR3 DNA reads TGTGCCAGCAGCTTGGTTGTTGGGGTCCGGGCAACCTACGAGCAGTACTTC.

This clone appeared once. V usage is TRBV4-2 and J usage is TRBJ1-2; D uncertain. Germline values: CDR1 LGHNA, CDR2 YNFKEQ. CDR3 size: 13 residues. The V end lost 4 bases, the J end lost 3 bases, and 9 bases lay between the germline ends. DNA of the CDR3: TGTGCCAGCAGCCTCACACGGGACTATGGCTACACCTTC. Protein product: CASSLTRDYGYTF.

This clone appeared once. V gene TRBV7-2 combines with J gene TRBJ2-2; weak D call: TRBD1 (6 bases). CDR3 size: 17 residues. V lost 4 bases to trimming and J lost 4 bases, with 19 bases between them. Germline loops: CDR1 SGHTA, CDR2 FQGNSA. The DNA of the CDR3 is TGTGCCAGCAGCTCCCGACGGGACAAGTTGGGCACCGGGGAGCTGTTTTTT. Its translation: CASSSRRDKLGTGELFF.

This clone was counted a single time. The rearrangement uses TRBV6-5 and TRBJ2-5; either TRBD1 or TRBD2 may supply D (5 bases each). Trimming removed 10 bases at V and 3 bases at J, with 18 bases between. CDR1 is MNHEY, CDR2 SVGAGI, per germline. The CDR3 is made up of 14 amino acids. CDR3 sequence reads: CATVEETAEETQYF. CDR3 nucleotide sequence: TGTGCCACCGTCGAGGAGACAGCGGAAGAGACCCAGTACTTC.